This paragraph covers one T cell receptor (beta chain) sequence. Described time point: patch test 3, about 24 weeks after DPC sensitization. Indicated treatment: therapeutic diphenylcyclopropenone sensitization with weekly scalp DPC. TCRdb redid the calling of the RACE reads with MiXCR, one entry per CDR3 protein. The top ten clones hold about 2.9% of a sample with roughly 100,000 distinct CDR3 sequences, around 34% of them seen once. V lost 3 bases to trimming and J lost 6 bases, with 18 bases between them. Germline assignment: CDR1 SGHTA and CDR2 FQGNSA. The CDR3 loop spans 16 amino acids. The data belong to a study of human T cells and chemical hapten exposure.

The sample here was whole blood, taken in connection with sensitization to the hapten diphenylcyclopropenone (DPC). This chain joins TRBV7-2 and TRBJ2-1; D possibly uses TRBD1 or TRBD2 (6 bases each). The TCR originated in a middle-aged man with alopecia areata. Some clones in this sample may be carry-over from other donors' samples. In DNA form, the CDR3 reads TGTGCCAGCAGCTTTTCAACCCAAGGGGGGAGCAATGAGCAGTTCTTC. Translating it yields CASSFSTQGGSNEQFF. Complete variable domain (other parts from reference TRBV7-2 and TRBJ2-1): GAGVSQSPSNKVTEKGKDVELRCDPISGHTALYWYRQSLGQGLEFLIYFQGNSAPDKSGLPSDRFSAERTGGSVSTLTIQRTQQEDSAVYLCASSFSTQGGSNEQFFGPGTRLTVL.